The 10 T cell receptor beta chains in this list originate from one sample, sequenced in a study of T cell responses to AZD1222 COVID-19 vaccine. Profiling relied on immunoSEQ multiplex PCR, and the TCRdb table lists in-frame clones only, not all of them. The profile shows around 140,000 clones, about nine tenths of them singletons. The sequencing used peripheral blood, collected on day 0 of AZD1222 vaccination. These receptors all stem from an adult in good health.

J is TRBJ2-3 and V is TRBV6-5, with 7 bases that match TRBD1. CDR3 size: 15 residues. From germline, CDR1 is MNHEY and CDR2 SVGAGI. J lost 1 base, V lost 2 bases, and 3 bases had no gene match. The CDR3 loop reads CASSYRGLGTDTQYF. The CDR3 coding sequence is TGTGCCAGCAGTTACAGGGGGCTGGGCACAGATACGCAGTATTTT.

V and J are TRBV6-4 and TRBJ1-2; possibly TRBD1 for D (5 bases). Between the trimmed V and J ends, which lost 5 bases and 7 bases, there was a span of 8 bases. The CDR3 contains 11 residues. CDR1 and CDR2 (germline): MRHNA, SNTAGT. CDR3 coding DNA: TGTGCCAGCAGTTCAGGGATTGGCTACACCTTC. Amino acids: CASSSGIGYTF.

This clone appeared once. The chain has TRBV14 and TRBJ2-1; D gene unclear. The CDR3 is made up of 14 amino acids. V lost 4 bases to trimming and J lost 10 bases, with 17 bases between them. Germline V lookup: CDR1 SGHDN, CDR2 FVKESK. In nucleotides, the CDR3 is TGTGCCAGCAGCCTGCTGACTGCCGCCGGCGAGCAGTTCTTC. It encodes CASSLLTAAGEQFF.

The genes are TRBV4-3 and TRBJ1-2; D is perhaps TRBD1 (5 bases). This CDR3 has 17 amino acids. The V gene's germline CDR1 is LGHNA and CDR2 YSLEER. V lost 2 bases and J lost 3, with 19 bases in between. DNA of the CDR3: TGCGCCAGCAGCCAAACCACCGGGGGGGGATCTTACTATGGCTACACCTTC. Protein sequence: CASSQTTGGGSYYGYTF.

The rearrangement joins TRBV24-1 to TRBJ2-5; TRBD2 matches at 7 bases. The CDR3 runs 16 residues. Germline CDR1 reads KGHDR; CDR2 reads SFDVKD. The ends lost 4 bases at V and 5 bases at J; junction bases unmatched: 12. The CDR3 nucleotides are TGTGCCACCAGTGAGGCCGGGCGGGGGAATGCGGAGACCCAGTACTTC. Its protein product is CATSEAGRGNAETQYF.

The chain uses TRBV28 and TRBJ1-2, with unresolved D. Trimming left V 7 bases short and J 4 bases short, with 13 bases between. From germline, CDR1 is MDHEN and CDR2 SYDVKM. The CDR3 extends over 13 amino acids. The CDR3 protein is CASTTADPYGYTF. Written as DNA, the CDR3 is TGTGCCAGCACCACGGCGGACCCCTATGGCTACACCTTC.

The count of this clone is one. A much larger clone differs by one base, so this may be a read error. This sample also contains other DNA sequences that code for the same CDR3. The chain couples TRBV5-1 to TRBJ2-1; perhaps D is TRBD1 or TRBD2 (6 bases each). The CDR3 covers 15 residues. Germline V gives CDR1 SGHRS, CDR2 YFSETQ. CDR3 loop: CASSLEGGAYNEQFF. The CDR3 coding sequence is TGCGCCAGCAGCTTGGAGGGGGGTGCCTACAATGAACAGTTCTTC.

A single count supports this clone. The chain joins TRBV4-1 to TRBJ1-2; possibly TRBD1 for D (5 bases). From germline, CDR1 is MGHRA and CDR2 YSYEKL. This CDR3 has 14 residues. Trimming left V 0 bases short and J 7 bases short, with 12 bases between. CDR3 region: CASSQDRQGAGYTF. The CDR3 DNA reads as TGCGCCAGCAGCCAAGATCGGCAGGGAGCTGGCTACACCTTC.

The chain uses TRBV20-1 and TRBJ1-4, with D hard to call. V was pared by 0 bases and J by 7 bases, with 3 bases between. CDR1 is DFQATT and CDR2 is SNEGSKA in the germline V gene (reference sequence). The CDR3 contains 11 residues. CDR3 DNA: TGCAGTGCTAGAGATCTTGAAAAACTGTTTTTT. It codes for CSARDLEKLFF.

This chain uses TRBV27 with TRBJ1-2; 9 nucleotides align to TRBD1. The CDR3 totals 15 residues. Per the germline V gene, CDR1 is MNHEY and CDR2 is SMNVEV (reference sequence). V lost 7 bases to trimming and J lost 7 bases; unmatched junction nucleotides: 13. Here the CDR3 reads CASTKQQGAFGGYTF. The CDR3 nucleotides read TGTGCCAGCACAAAGCAACAGGGGGCTTTCGGTGGCTACACCTTC.